These T cell receptor beta chains were read from a single sample in a study of shared clonotypes between healthy human individuals. Clones were sequenced by immunoSEQ multiplex PCR, and TCRdb holds only the in-frame ones, with some missing. The sample has about 710,000 clones; 60% to 75% are singletons. The specimen sequenced was memory CD4+ T cells sorted from blood. These receptors were obtained from a young woman in good health. CDR3s include the opening cysteine and the closing phenylalanine or tryptophan.

v_call,j_call,cdr3_aa
TRBV28,TRBJ2-7,CASSVPDTSSYEQYF
TRBV6-1,TRBJ1-1,CASTGFPVDTEAFF
TRBV28,TRBJ1-1,CASSTFTDILNGNTEAFF
TRBV5-1,TRBJ2-1,CASSPGEGRVQFF
TRBV11-2,TRBJ2-7,CASSPIAGPVEQYF
TRBV5-6,TRBJ2-7,CASSSDDYEQYF
TRBV30,TRBJ1-3,CAWSRDRAGNTIYF
TRBV6-6,TRBJ1-1,CASSRELEAFF
TRBV5-1,TRBJ2-7,CASSLEASVSYEQYF
TRBV10-3,TRBJ1-2,CAISDTDRGGYTF